This paragraph covers one T cell receptor beta chain sequence. These data belong to a study of T-cell reconstitution after alpha-beta-depleted transplantation in children. Looked up from germline, CDR1 is MGHDK and CDR2 is SYGVNS. CDR3 length: 15 amino acids. Unmatched junction bases numbered 8, after V lost 5 bases and J lost 5 bases. This sample's TCRbeta library carried unique molecular identifier barcodes. In TCRdb, the PCR reads were re-called with MiXCR into one record per CDR3 protein. The sample includes fewer than 550,000 distinct CDR3 sequences, approximately 10% of them seen just once. The J gene is TRBJ2-5, the V gene TRBV25-1; 10 nucleotides line up with TRBD1. The receptor comes from a human donor who donated a stem cell graft to a child with acute myeloid leukemia. Sample: PBMCs from the stem cell graft donor, taken from the stem cell graft. In DNA, the CDR3 is TGTGCCAGCAGTAAGGGACAGGGGCTTTTGGAGACCCAGTACTTC. Translating it yields CASSKGQGLLETQYF.